The 19 T cell receptor beta chains presented below share a single source sample, sequenced in a study of T cell responses to AZD1222 COVID-19 vaccine (dated by TCRdb to about 2021). Interpreted using the paper, the time point label stands for: baseline before first vaccination. Receptor amplification or capture employed the immunoSEQ multiplex PCR assay. Here the immuneACCESS table is served through TCRdb, limited to in-frame sequences with V and J called. Missing clones are a known gap in these copies; in checked studies unresolved V genes cover under half, and the rest lacks a known reason. The sample table holds about 120,000 clones, of which roughly 87% were seen once. The ten largest clones take up around 10% of the sample. Sequencing was performed on peripheral blood, taken on day 0 of AZD1222 vaccination. The receptors shown here come from an adult in good health.

This chain connects TRBV5-6 to TRBJ2-7; TRBD2 matches at 10 bases. Trimming at V came to 4 bases and at J to 5 bases, leaving 6 bases not matched to a gene. The V gene's germline CDR1 is SGHDT and CDR2 YYEEEE. This CDR3 is 14 amino acids long. The CDR3 sequence is CASSPGLAFHEQYF. CDR3 nucleotide sequence: TGTGCCAGCAGCCCGGGACTAGCGTTCCACGAGCAGTACTTC.

The rearrangement links TRBV5-6 to TRBJ2-7; weak D call: TRBD1 (5 bases). This CDR3 region has 16 residues. The V and J ends lost 0 bases and 0 bases respectively, with 13 bases between them. CDR1 is SGHDT, CDR2 YYEEEE, per germline. DNA for the CDR3: TGTGCCAGCAGCTTGGATTTGGACAAAAGCTCCTACGAGCAGTACTTC. Its translation is CASSLDLDKSSYEQYF.

This clone was picked up a small number of times. CDR3 sequence: CASSPSLDSNQPQHF. The CDR3 DNA reads TGCGCCAGCAGTCCTTCCTTAGATAGCAATCAGCCCCAGCATTTT. This chain joins TRBV10-2 and TRBJ1-5, with D unresolved. From germline, CDR1 is WSHSY and CDR2 SAAADI. V lost 5 bases to trimming and J lost 0 bases, with 11 bases between them. The CDR3 has 15 residues.

The V and J genes are TRBV5-4 and TRBJ1-1, with D perhaps matching TRBD1 (5 bases). V gave up 4 bases and J gave up 0 bases, with 16 bases separating them. The germline V gene has CDR1 SGHNT and CDR2 YYREEE (reference sequence). The CDR3 runs 16 residues. The CDR3 nucleotides read TGTGCCAGCAGCCTGGGGGGGGAGGAGCTGAACACTGAAGCTTTCTTT. Its protein is CASSLGGEELNTEAFF.

The J gene is TRBJ2-1, the V gene TRBV15; TRBD1 matches at 8 bases. Trimming at V came to 0 bases and at J to 5 bases, leaving 3 bases not matched to a gene. Germline CDR1 reads LNHNV; CDR2 reads YYDKDF (reference sequence). The CDR3 has 15 residues. CDR3 loop: CATSREQGENNEQFF. The CDR3 nucleotides read TGTGCCACCAGCAGAGAACAGGGGGAGAACAATGAGCAGTTCTTC.

The chain links TRBV3-1 (or the pseudogene TRBV3-2) to TRBJ2-1; 7 bases are a match to TRBD2. The germline V gene has CDR1 LGHDT and CDR2 YNNKEL (reference sequence). Losses at the gene ends were 2 bases for V and 0 bases for J; bases not matched to a gene: 4. CDR3 length equals 16 residues. CDR3 nucleotides: TGTGCCAGCAGCCAAAATCTAGCGGACTCCTACAATGAGCAGTTCTTC. Translating it yields CASSQNLADSYNEQFF.

J is TRBJ2-5 and V is TRBV2; D not resolved. Per the germline V gene, CDR1 is SNHLY and CDR2 is FYNNEI. The CDR3 sequence is 15 residues long. V was cut by 6 bases and J by 5 bases, with 19 bases left in between. Here the CDR3 DNA reads TGTGCCAGCAGCCTCCGCTGGGCGGACGCCGAGACCCAGTACTTC. Translating gives CASSLRWADAETQYF.

This clone was found once. The genes are TRBV4-1 and TRBJ1-1, with D perhaps matching TRBD1 (5 bases). CDR1 MGHRA and CDR2 YSYEKL come from the germline V gene. V lost 1 base and J lost 0, with 9 bases in between. This CDR3 has 15 residues. As DNA, the CDR3 is TGCGCCAGCAGCCAAGGGACGGACATGAACACTGAAGCTTTCTTT. As protein: CASSQGTDMNTEAFF.

The V and J genes are TRBV3-1 (or the pseudogene TRBV3-2) and TRBJ2-2; no definite D call. V lost 2 bases and J lost 0, with 10 bases in between. CDR3 length: 16 amino acids. Germline lookup yields CDR1 LGHDT and CDR2 YNNKEL (reference sequence). The CDR3 DNA follows: TGTGCCAGCAGCCAATTCGTGGGTCCGAACACCGGGGAGCTGTTTTTT. This sequence encodes CASSQFVGPNTGELFF.

The count of this clone is one. The chain is built from TRBV5-1 and TRBJ2-7; 9 nucleotides match TRBD1. V shed 4 bases, J shed 4 bases, and the junction held 6 bases outside the gene matches. Germline V CDR1 and CDR2: SGHRS, YFSETQ. The CDR3 has 14 amino acids. CDR3 DNA sequence: TGCGCCAGCAGCCGCACCGGGACAGGGTACGAGCAGTACTTC. Protein sequence: CASSRTGTGYEQYF.

The chain recombines TRBV14 with TRBJ1-3; D might be TRBD1 (5 bases). The CDR3 totals 15 residues. Trimming pared 2 bases from V and 2 bases from J, leaving 10 bases between. The germline CDR1 and CDR2 sequences are SGHDN and FVKESK. CDR3: CASSQWQGAGNTIYF. The CDR3 DNA follows: TGTGCCAGCAGCCAATGGCAGGGTGCTGGAAACACCATATATTTT.

This clone was observed a few times. V gene TRBV15 combines with J gene TRBJ1-6, with D perhaps matching TRBD1 (6 bases). The CDR3 runs to 17 residues. Trimming took 0 bases from V and 4 from J, leaving 13 bases between them. CDR1 is LNHNV, CDR2 YYDKDF, per germline (reference sequence). This CDR3 reads CATSRDRNGQYNSPLHF. Written as DNA, the CDR3 is TGTGCCACCAGCAGAGATCGGAACGGACAGTATAATTCACCCCTCCACTTT.

CDR3: CASSPYRDSYGYTF. Written as DNA, the CDR3 is TGTGCCAGCAGCCCCTACCGGGACAGCTATGGCTACACCTTC. The J gene is TRBJ1-2, the V gene TRBV6-5, with 7 nucleotides matching TRBD1. This CDR3 spans 14 amino acids. Germline CDR1 reads MNHEY; CDR2 reads SVGAGI. The junction had 8 bases not matched to a gene; V was cut back by 6 bases and J by 4 bases.

The rearrangement uses TRBV19 and TRBJ2-3, with no clear D. CDR1 and CDR2 (germline): LNHDA, SQIVND (reference sequence). Between the trimmed V and J ends, which lost 5 bases and 2 bases, there was a span of 14 bases. The CDR3 contains 15 residues. The chain's CDR3 is CASSFGGVTTDTQYF. In nucleotides, the CDR3 is TGTGCCAGTAGTTTTGGCGGAGTCACCACAGATACGCAGTATTTT.

This clone was seen a handful of times. This sequence joins TRBV30 and TRBJ2-7, with TRBD1 identical over 8 bases. This CDR3 is built from 11 residues. The ends lost 8 bases at V and 3 bases at J; junction bases unmatched: 3. From germline, CDR1 is GTSNPN and CDR2 SVGIG (reference sequence). The CDR3 region has the DNA TGTGCCGGAGACAGGGGCTACGAGCAGTACTTC. Encoded protein: CAGDRGYEQYF.

This rearrangement joins TRBV11-3 to TRBJ1-2, with D possibly TRBD1 on 5 matching bases. Per the germline V gene, CDR1 is SGHNT and CDR2 is YENEEA. V dropped 5 bases and J dropped 4 bases, with 14 bases sitting between them. The CDR3 is 14 residues long. Here the CDR3 DNA reads TGTGCCAGCAGCCGATTCGGGGACTTCTATGGCTACACCTTC. Protein sequence: CASSRFGDFYGYTF.

The chain is built from TRBV4-3 and TRBJ2-1; D call uncertain. The CDR3 is made up of 17 amino acids. The V gene lost 0 bases and the J gene lost 0 bases, with 12 bases spanning the gap. In germline, CDR1 is LGHNA, CDR2 YSLEER. The CDR3 DNA reads TGCGCCAGCAGCCAAGATCGGGCGGCCGACTCCTACAATGAGCAGTTCTTC. It encodes CASSQDRAADSYNEQFF.

The gene calls are TRBV5-4 and TRBJ2-7, with TRBD2 matching 9 bases. The CDR3 is made up of 15 amino acids. The V and J ends lost 0 bases and 6 bases, in that order; junction bases with no gene match: 7. CDR1 is SGHNT, CDR2 YYREEE, per germline (reference sequence). CDR3 bases: TGTGCCAGCAGCTTGGCTAGCGGGGACACTAGCGAGCAGTACTTC. Translated: CASSLASGDTSEQYF.

The gene calls are TRBV7-9 and TRBJ2-7, with 10 bases fitting TRBD2. Germline CDR1 is SEHNR and CDR2 is FQNEAQ (reference sequence). The CDR3 contains 17 residues. Trimming removed 3 bases from V and 4 bases from J; junction bases left unmatched: 12. The CDR3 protein is CASSFGIEREGRYEQYF. The CDR3 DNA is TGTGCCAGCAGCTTCGGAATAGAGCGGGAGGGCCGGTACGAGCAGTACTTC.